A selection of T cell receptor beta chains follows, all from one sample in a study of cytomegalovirus exposure and HLA in healthy donors. Some clones are missing from TCRdb's copy, which holds only in-frame ones; the method was immunoSEQ multiplex PCR. This table holds about 150,000 clones, approximately 80% found once. What was sequenced was PBMCs. These receptor sequences come from a man younger than 45 in good health and CMV-seropositive. Both conserved end residues are part of each CDR3. A D gene is named only where the DNA matches it firmly. The listing skips clone size in some rows; elsewhere it reads once, few, many or a size class.

D,V,J,size,CDR3,DNA
-,TRBV7-7,TRBJ2-7,-,CASSLGMGGEQYF,TGTGCTAGCAGCTTAGGCATGGGGGGCGAGCAGTACTTC
TRBD2,TRBV14,TRBJ2-3,-,CASSQDRWEGDTQYF,TGTGCCAGCAGCCAAGATCGGTGGGAGGGAGATACGCAGTATTTT
TRBD2,TRBV4-2,TRBJ2-3,-,CASSQGTSGRRDTDTQYF,TGTGCCAGCAGCCAAGGAACTAGCGGGAGGAGGGACACAGATACGCAGTATTTT
TRBD2,TRBV10-3,TRBJ2-3,-,CAISDGTSGRTDTQYF,TGTGCCATCAGTGATGGGACTAGCGGGAGGACAGATACGCAGTATTTT
TRBD1,TRBV4-1,TRBJ2-1,few,CASTHYSGVGTGVHNEQFF,TGCGCCAGCACCCATTATTCGGGTGTCGGGACAGGGGTTCACAATGAGCAGTTCTTC
-,TRBV10-3,TRBJ1-1,-,CAIRQGTIGTNTEAFF,TGTGCCATCAGACAGGGTACGATCGGGACGAACACTGAAGCTTTCTTT
TRBD2,TRBV4-1,TRBJ2-1,-,CASSPLAGTYNEQFF,TGCGCCAGCAGCCCCCTAGCGGGAACCTACAATGAGCAGTTCTTC
TRBD1,TRBV7-3,TRBJ1-2,-,CASSRDREDGYTF,TGTGCCAGCAGCAGGGACAGGGAAGATGGCTACACCTTC
TRBD2,TRBV2,TRBJ2-1,-,CASSATSGSGDEQFF,TGTGCCAGCAGTGCGACTAGCGGGAGTGGCGATGAGCAGTTCTTC
-,TRBV29-1,TRBJ2-1,once,CSVARDPSSYNEQFF,TGCAGCGTTGCGCGGGATCCTAGCTCCTACAATGAGCAGTTCTTC
TRBD2,TRBV4-2,TRBJ2-4,-,CASREASGSAKNIQYF,TGTGCCAGCAGGGAGGCTAGCGGGAGCGCCAAAAACATTCAGTACTTC
TRBD2,TRBV19,TRBJ2-7,-,CASMWTSGSNEQYF,TGTGCCAGTATGTGGACTAGCGGGAGCAACGAGCAGTACTTC
-,TRBV10-3,TRBJ1-1,-,CAIRRQINTEAFF,TGTGCCATCAGGAGACAGATTAACACTGAAGCTTTCTTT
TRBD1,TRBV28,TRBJ1-5,-,CASSLGQGIQPQHF,TGTGCCAGCAGCCTGGGACAGGGGATTCAGCCCCAGCATTTT
-,TRBV6-5,TRBJ2-3,-,CASSRRRGRDTQYF,TGTGCCAGCAGCCGAAGGCGGGGCCGAGATACGCAGTATTTT
TRBD2,TRBV7-9,TRBJ2-2,-,CASSIAGGTGELFF,TGTGCCAGCAGCATAGCGGGAGGCACCGGGGAGCTGTTTTTT
TRBD2,TRBV10-3,TRBJ2-7,-,CAINSGLGAHEQYF,TGTGCCATCAATTCGGGACTAGGGGCCCACGAGCAGTACTTC